Shown below are 23 T cell receptor beta chains from a single sample sequenced in a study of blood T cell repertoires in COVID-19. Profiling relied on immunoSEQ multiplex PCR, and the TCRdb table lists in-frame clones only, not all of them. The data show roughly 70,000 clones, roughly nine tenths seen once. The sequencing input was peripheral blood. These receptors were obtained from a man older than 75 with acute or convalescent COVID-19.

This chain links TRBV6-5 with TRBJ1-1, with no clear D. V lost 6 bases and J lost 0, with 5 bases in between. The CDR3 has 12 amino acids. Germline V lookup: CDR1 MNHEY, CDR2 SVGAGI. The CDR3 nucleotides are TGTGCCAGCAGCTCAGTGAACACTGAAGCTTTCTTT. Protein product: CASSSVNTEAFF.

The genes are TRBV3-1 (or the pseudogene TRBV3-2) and TRBJ1-5; D call uncertain. The CDR3 loop spans 14 amino acids. The germline V gene encodes CDR1 LGHDT and CDR2 YNNKEL (reference sequence). Deletions cut 1 base from V and 1 base from J, with 5 bases between. In nucleotides, the CDR3 is TGTGCCAGCAGCCAAGGTCAGAGCAATCAGCCCCAGCATTTT. Its protein is CASSQGQSNQPQHF.

This clone was seen just once. The chain employs TRBV3-1 (or the pseudogene TRBV3-2) and TRBJ1-5; D remains ambiguous. This CDR3 has 15 amino acids. Germline V gene data show CDR1 as LGHDT and CDR2 as YNNKEL (reference sequence). Trimming took 4 bases from V and 0 from J, leaving 10 bases between them. CDR3 nucleotides: TGTGCCAGCAGCCTCATGGCAGATAGCAATCAGCCCCAGCATTTT. Residues: CASSLMADSNQPQHF.

This rearrangement joins TRBV18 to TRBJ1-3; 7 nucleotides align to TRBD1. Germline-derived CDR1 and CDR2 are KGHSH and LQKENI. There are 14 residues in the CDR3. Unmatched junction bases numbered 2, after V lost 6 bases and J lost 0 bases. DNA of the CDR3: TGTGCCAGCTCCGCAGGGGGCTCTGGAAACACCATATATTTT. Its translation is CASSAGGSGNTIYF.

This chain uses TRBV14 with TRBJ2-7; D is perhaps TRBD2 (5 bases). The CDR3 extends over 15 amino acids. CDR1 is SGHDN and CDR2 is FVKESK in the germline V gene. V lost 4 bases and J lost 0, with 13 bases in between. CDR3 amino acids: CASSLLQRSSYEQYF. CDR3 nucleotide sequence: TGTGCCAGCAGCCTATTACAGCGGAGCTCCTACGAGCAGTACTTC.

The chain employs TRBV6-2 or TRBV6-3 and TRBJ2-2; 7 bases are a match to TRBD2. Germline CDR1 reads MNHEY; CDR2 reads SVGEGT. V trimming: 5 bases; J trimming: 6 bases; junction bases outside the gene matches: 0. The CDR3 is made up of 12 amino acids. The CDR3 spells CASSRGAGELFF. In DNA form, the CDR3 reads TGTGCCAGCAGTCGGGGGGCCGGGGAGCTGTTTTTT.

DNA of the CDR3: TGTGCCAGCAGTTACAAGAGAAATCAGCCCCAGCATTTT. This translates into CASSYKRNQPQHF. This chain links TRBV6-5 with TRBJ1-5; D is unclear. Germline V CDR1 and CDR2: MNHEY, SVGAGI. This CDR3 contains 13 residues. V was trimmed by 2 bases and J by 4 bases, leaving 6 bases between them.

This chain links TRBV7-6 with TRBJ2-1; 11 bases map to TRBD1. The germline CDR1 and CDR2 sequences are SGHVS and FNYEAQ. CDR3 length: 15 amino acids. V lost 5 bases, J lost 4 bases, and 4 bases stayed unmatched. The CDR3 region is CASSMGQGGYNEQFF. The CDR3 nucleotides read TGTGCCAGCAGCATGGGACAGGGGGGATACAATGAGCAGTTCTTC. Combining the CDR3 with reference TRBV7-6 and TRBJ2-1 gives the whole variable domain GAGVSQSPRYKVTKRGQDVALRCDPISGHVSLYWYRQALGQGPEFLTYFNYEAQQDKSGLPNDRFSAERPEGSISTLTIQRTEQRDSAMYRCASSMGQGGYNEQFFGPGTRLTVL.

V usage is TRBV6-5 and J usage is TRBJ2-7; 7 bases are a match to TRBD2. CDR1 MNHEY and CDR2 SVGAGI come from the germline V gene. V shed 6 bases and J 0 bases; nucleotides not matched to a gene: 8. The CDR3 sequence is 15 residues long. The chain's CDR3 is CASSSWGGDSYEQYF. As DNA, the CDR3 is TGTGCCAGCAGCTCCTGGGGGGGGGACTCCTACGAGCAGTACTTC.

This clone was seen a few times. The chain links TRBV25-1 to TRBJ1-1; no clear D. Germline V gene lookup returns CDR1 MGHDK and CDR2 SYGVNS. The V gene lost 6 bases and the J gene lost 1 base, with 15 bases spanning the gap. This CDR3 comprises 15 residues. The CDR3 coding sequence is TGTGCCAGCAGCCTGGGGAGTGCAGCGAACACTGAAGCTTTCTTT. It is translated as CASSLGSAANTEAFF.

The chain carries TRBV12-3 or TRBV12-4 and TRBJ2-5; TRBD1 matches 7 bases. CDR3 length: 13 amino acids. With 5 bases clipped from V and 4 bases from J, the junction kept 4 bases outside the gene matches. CDR3 protein: CASSTGDRETQYF. The CDR3 DNA reads as TGTGCCAGCAGTACAGGGGATCGAGAGACCCAGTACTTC.

The rearrangement uses TRBV27 and TRBJ2-7, with unresolved D. From germline, CDR1 is MNHEY and CDR2 SMNVEV (reference sequence). The ends were cut back, 6 bases at V and 0 bases at J, with 18 bases in the middle. The CDR3 loop spans 16 amino acids. CDR3 in DNA: TGTGCCAGCAGATTCATCACGCTTACAAGCTCCTACGAGCAGTACTTC. It yields the protein CASRFITLTSSYEQYF.

The rearrangement uses TRBV29-1 and TRBJ2-7, with 8 bases fitting TRBD1. The germline V gene has CDR1 SQVTM and CDR2 ANQGSEA. The ends lost 7 bases at V and 3 bases at J; junction bases unmatched: 2. There are 11 residues in the CDR3. CDR3 DNA: TGCAGCGCCGGACAGGGCTACGAGCAGTACTTC. Translation: CSAGQGYEQYF.

The V gene is TRBV6-5, the J gene TRBJ2-1; TRBD2 matches 8 bases. Trimming at V came to 2 bases and at J to 8 bases, leaving 11 bases not matched to a gene. Per germline, CDR1 MNHEY and CDR2 SVGAGI. CDR3 length equals 16 residues. CDR3 amino acids: CASSYVAGGTMDEQFF. The CDR3 DNA follows: TGTGCCAGCAGTTACGTGGCGGGAGGAACGATGGATGAGCAGTTCTTC.

The V gene is TRBV6-5, the J gene TRBJ1-5, with no clear D. CDR3 length equals 16 residues. Per the germline V gene, CDR1 is MNHEY and CDR2 is SVGAGI. With 4 bases removed from V and 0 bases from J, the gap between germline ends came to 13 bases. CDR3 in amino acids: CASSSRSPPSNQPQHF. The CDR3 bases are TGTGCCAGCAGTTCCCGGAGTCCCCCTAGCAATCAGCCCCAGCATTTT.

This clone was counted only a few times. CDR3 region: CASSLGLAADTQYF. Here the CDR3 DNA reads TGTGCCAGCAGCCTCGGACTAGCGGCAGATACGCAGTATTTT. The gene calls are TRBV3-1 (or the pseudogene TRBV3-2) and TRBJ2-3, with 10 bases lining up with TRBD2. The CDR3 has 14 amino acids. Germline-derived CDR1 and CDR2 are LGHDT and YNNKEL (reference sequence). The trim removed 4 bases at V and 4 bases at J, leaving 2 bases unmatched.

The chain couples TRBV4-1 to TRBJ2-3; 10 bases line up with TRBD2. The CDR3 sequence is 16 residues long. CDR1 and CDR2 from the germline V gene are MGHRA and YSYEKL. V was clipped by 5 bases and J by 0 bases; unmatched bases: 5. The CDR3 region is CASSYRTSGSTDTQYF. The CDR3 DNA sequence: TGCGCCAGCAGCTACCGGACTAGCGGAAGCACAGATACGCAGTATTTT.

The chain uses TRBV11-2 and TRBJ1-6; 7 bases are shared with TRBD1. CDR1 is SGHAT and CDR2 is FQNNGV in the germline V gene. This CDR3 contains 15 residues. V lost 2 bases and J lost 4; bases outside the gene matches: 2. The chain's CDR3 is CASSLTGQYNSPLHF. For the CDR3, the DNA is TGTGCCAGCAGCTTAACGGGACAGTATAATTCACCCCTCCACTTT. Variable domain in full (rest from reference TRBV11-2 and TRBJ1-6): EAGVAQSPRYKIIEKRQSVAFWCNPISGHATLYWYQQILGQGPKLLIQFQNNGVVDDSQLPKDRFSAERLKGVDSTLKIQPAKLEDSAVYLCASSLTGQYNSPLHFGNGTRLTVT.

The rearrangement links TRBV10-3 to TRBJ2-2; D is ambiguous. The CDR3 length is 16 residues. Germline V gives CDR1 ENHRY, CDR2 SYGVKD. The ends were cut back, 6 bases at V and 4 bases at J, with 18 bases in the middle. CDR3 in amino acids: CAISPLEIRLTGELFF. The CDR3, as DNA: TGTGCCATCAGCCCTCTGGAAATCCGACTCACCGGGGAGCTGTTTTTT.

This sequence joins TRBV19 and TRBJ2-3; 7 positions agree with TRBD2. After removal of 5 bases from V and 5 bases from J, the junction contained 7 bases not matched to a gene. There are 14 residues in the CDR3. The germline V gene encodes CDR1 LNHDA and CDR2 SQIVND (reference sequence). The CDR3 DNA reads as TGTGCCAGTAGTCCTCGGGACTACCTAGATACGCAGTATTTT. This codes for CASSPRDYLDTQYF.

The genes are TRBV5-4 and TRBJ2-1; D gene ambiguous. Germline values: CDR1 SGHNT, CDR2 YYREEE (reference sequence). V was clipped by 0 bases and J by 3 bases, with 13 bases between them. CDR3 length equals 16 residues. The CDR3: CASSLALRQSYNEQFF. The CDR3 DNA reads TGTGCCAGCAGCTTGGCTTTGCGGCAGAGCTACAATGAGCAGTTCTTC.

This clone was seen just once. The rearrangement uses TRBV3-1 (or the pseudogene TRBV3-2) and TRBJ2-1; D uncertain. CDR3 length: 12 residues. The germline V gene has CDR1 LGHDT and CDR2 YNNKEL (reference sequence). V lost 2 bases, J lost 15 bases, and 14 bases lay in between. The CDR3: CASSQNSPRPFF. DNA for the CDR3: TGTGCCAGCAGCCAAAATAGTCCACGTCCGTTCTTC.

V is TRBV29-1 and J is TRBJ2-3; 8 bases line up with TRBD2. There are 14 residues in the CDR3. The V segment lost 6 bases and the J segment 5 bases; nucleotides outside the gene matches: 10. Germline V gene sequence: CDR1 SQVTM, CDR2 ANQGSEA. CDR3 coding DNA: TGCAGCGTGGGGTTGCGAAGCGGGGGAGATACGCAGTATTTT. Protein sequence: CSVGLRSGGDTQYF.